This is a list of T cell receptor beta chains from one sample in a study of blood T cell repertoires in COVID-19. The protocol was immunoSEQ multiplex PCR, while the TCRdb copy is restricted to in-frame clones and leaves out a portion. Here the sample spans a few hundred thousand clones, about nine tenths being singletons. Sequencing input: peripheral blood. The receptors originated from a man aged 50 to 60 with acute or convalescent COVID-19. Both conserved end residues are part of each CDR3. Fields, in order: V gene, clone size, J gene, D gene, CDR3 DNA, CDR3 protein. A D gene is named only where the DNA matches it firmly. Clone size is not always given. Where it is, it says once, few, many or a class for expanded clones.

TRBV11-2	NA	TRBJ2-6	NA	TGTGCCAGCAGTCACGTTCTATCTGGGGCCAACGTCCTGACTTTC	CASSHVLSGANVLTF
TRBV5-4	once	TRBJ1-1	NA	TGTGCCAGCAGCTACAAAGGAGCGTCCTATATGAACACTGAAGCTTTCTTT	CASSYKGASYMNTEAFF
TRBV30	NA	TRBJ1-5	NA	TGTGCCCGTGAACCCGGGACAAAGGGGAATCAGCCCCAGCATTTT	CAREPGTKGNQPQHF
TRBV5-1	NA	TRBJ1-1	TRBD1	TGCGCCAGCACCACGGGACAGTTGAACACTGAAGCTTTCTTT	CASTTGQLNTEAFF
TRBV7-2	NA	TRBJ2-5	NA	TGTGCCAGCAGCTTAGCACGGACTCCCATGGAGACCCAGTACTTC	CASSLARTPMETQYF
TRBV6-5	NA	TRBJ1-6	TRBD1	TGTGCCAGCAGTTACTCGACACAGGGGGCTAATTCACCCCTCCACTTT	CASSYSTQGANSPLHF
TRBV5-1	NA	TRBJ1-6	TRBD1	TGCGCCAGCAGCTTGGACAGGGGCACGGAATATCCTTACTCACCCCTCCACTTT	CASSLDRGTEYPYSPLHF
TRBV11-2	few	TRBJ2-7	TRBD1	TGTGCCAGCAAGACAGGGATTTCCTACGAGCAGTACTTC	CASKTGISYEQYF
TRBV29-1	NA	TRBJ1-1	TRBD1	TGCAGCGCGGTGACAGGGAGCACTGAAGCTTTCTTT	CSAVTGSTEAFF
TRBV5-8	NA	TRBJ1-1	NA	TGTGCCAGCAGCTTTAGTCGAACTAGCGCTGAAGCTTTCTTT	CASSFSRTSAEAFF
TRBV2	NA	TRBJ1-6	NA	TGTGCCAGCAGTGAGAACCCTATCCATAATTCACCCCTCCACTTT	CASSENPIHNSPLHF
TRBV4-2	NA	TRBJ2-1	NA	TGTGCCAGCAGCCAAGATGGCGGGACTGGGGTAAATGAGCAGTTCTTC	CASSQDGGTGVNEQFF
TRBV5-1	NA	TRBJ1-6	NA	TGCGCCAGCAGCCCGACGGGGAATTCACCCCTCCACTTT	CASSPTGNSPLHF
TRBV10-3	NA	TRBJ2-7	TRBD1	TGTGCCATCAGTTCCGGGACAGTCTCCTACGAGCAGTACTTC	CAISSGTVSYEQYF
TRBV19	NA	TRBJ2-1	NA	TGTGCCAGTAGTCCGACCCCTAGCACCACCTACAATGAGCAGTTCTTC	CASSPTPSTTYNEQFF
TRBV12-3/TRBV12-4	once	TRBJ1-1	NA	TGTGCCACGCTAGCACAAGAGAACACTGAAGCTTTCTTT	CATLAQENTEAFF
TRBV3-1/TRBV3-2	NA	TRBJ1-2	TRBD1	TGTGCCAGCAGCCAGTACAGGGGCGTAGCTAACTATGGCTACACCTTC	CASSQYRGVANYGYTF